This T cell receptor (beta chain) derives from a study of regulatory T cells in long-lasting Graves disease. The CDR3 loop spans 14 amino acids. V dropped 7 bases and J dropped 4; count of bases not matched to a gene: 3. Ten or more counts support this clonotype. iRepertoire HTBI primers and Arm-PCR of CDR3 regions built TCR beta libraries. TCRdb reprocessed the multiplex PCR reads with MiXCR, giving one entry per CDR3 protein. Altogether hundreds of thousands of distinct CDR3 sequences are present, around 12% being singletons, with the ten largest covering more than 8%. Sample time point: newly diagnosed GD, antithyroid drugs for less than 3 months. The TCR library was prepared using RNA isolated from PBMCs. This sample also appeared in a second study, on T cells in Graves' hyperthyroidism and ophthalmopathy.

This TCR was sampled from a woman younger than 45 with Graves disease. The source material was peripheral blood mononuclear cells (PBMCs), sampled at new diagnosis, from a patient treated with antithyroid drugs. The J gene is TRBJ1-5, the V gene TRBV12-3 or TRBV12-4; TRBD1 agrees at 11 bases. CDR3 amino acids: CASTGTGGNQPQHF. Here the CDR3 DNA reads TGTGCCAGCACGGGGACAGGGGGAAATCAGCCCCAGCATTTT.